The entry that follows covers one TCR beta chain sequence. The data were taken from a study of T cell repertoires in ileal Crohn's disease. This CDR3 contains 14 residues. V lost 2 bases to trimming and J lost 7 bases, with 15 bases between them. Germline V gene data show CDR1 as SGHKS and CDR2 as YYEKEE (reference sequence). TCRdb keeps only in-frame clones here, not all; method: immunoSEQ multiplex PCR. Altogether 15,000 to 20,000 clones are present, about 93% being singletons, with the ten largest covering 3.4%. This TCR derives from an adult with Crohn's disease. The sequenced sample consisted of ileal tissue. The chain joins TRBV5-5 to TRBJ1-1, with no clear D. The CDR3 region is CASSLPPPGVEAFF. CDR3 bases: TGTGCCAGCAGCTTACCACCGCCGGGTGTTGAAGCTTTCTTT.